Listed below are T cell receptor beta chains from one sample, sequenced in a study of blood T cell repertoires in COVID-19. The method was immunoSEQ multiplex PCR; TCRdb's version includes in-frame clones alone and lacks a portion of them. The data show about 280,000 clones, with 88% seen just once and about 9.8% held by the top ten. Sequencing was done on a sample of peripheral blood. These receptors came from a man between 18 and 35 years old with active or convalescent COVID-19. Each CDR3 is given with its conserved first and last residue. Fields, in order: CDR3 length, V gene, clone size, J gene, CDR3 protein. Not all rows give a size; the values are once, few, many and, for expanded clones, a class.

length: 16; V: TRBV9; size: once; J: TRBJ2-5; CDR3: CASSVASSGQRETQYF
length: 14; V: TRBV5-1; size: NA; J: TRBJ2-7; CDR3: CASRIRDSAYEQYF
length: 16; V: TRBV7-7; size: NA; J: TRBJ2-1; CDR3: CASSTLGLAADNEQFF
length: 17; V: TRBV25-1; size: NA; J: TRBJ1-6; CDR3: CASSEFGGSSYNSPLHF
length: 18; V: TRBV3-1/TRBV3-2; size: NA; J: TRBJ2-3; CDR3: CASSQVLAGGPRTDTQYF
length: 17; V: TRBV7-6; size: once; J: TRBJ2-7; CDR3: CASSLRRQGQGAYEQYF
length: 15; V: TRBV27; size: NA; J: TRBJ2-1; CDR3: CASSTGTSGVNEQFF
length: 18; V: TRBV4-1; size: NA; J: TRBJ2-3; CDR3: CASSQGRLAGGHTDTQYF
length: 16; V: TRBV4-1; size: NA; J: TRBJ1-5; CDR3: CASSQGQGLGTQPQHF
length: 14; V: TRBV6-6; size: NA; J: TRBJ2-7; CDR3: CASRPPAGSYEQYF
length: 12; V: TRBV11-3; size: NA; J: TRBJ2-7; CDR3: CASSSGLNEQYF
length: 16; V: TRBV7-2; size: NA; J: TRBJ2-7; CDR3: CASSLRAGTGSYEQYF
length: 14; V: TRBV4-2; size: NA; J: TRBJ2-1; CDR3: CASSQAKGIYEQFF
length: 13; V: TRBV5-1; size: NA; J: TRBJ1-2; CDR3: CASSPDRAYGYTF
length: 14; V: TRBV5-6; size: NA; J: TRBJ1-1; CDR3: CASSLVYQDTEAFF
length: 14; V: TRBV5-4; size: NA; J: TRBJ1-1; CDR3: CASSIGQGTAEAFF
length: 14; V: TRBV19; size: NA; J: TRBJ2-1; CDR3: CASSGGGAHNEQFF
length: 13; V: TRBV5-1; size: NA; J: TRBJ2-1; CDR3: CASRGRLAGPQFF
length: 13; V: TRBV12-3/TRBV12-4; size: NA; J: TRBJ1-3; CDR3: CASTTYPGNTIYF
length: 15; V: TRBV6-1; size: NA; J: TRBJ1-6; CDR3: CASSEAQGYNSPLHF
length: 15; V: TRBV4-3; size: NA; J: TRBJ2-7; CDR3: CASSLFAGGPYEQYF
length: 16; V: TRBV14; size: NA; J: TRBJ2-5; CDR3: CASSHLGATGVETQYF
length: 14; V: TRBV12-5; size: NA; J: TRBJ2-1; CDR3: CASGADLGVNEQFF
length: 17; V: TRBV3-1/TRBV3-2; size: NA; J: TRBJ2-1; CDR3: CASSQGSGQGARNEQFF
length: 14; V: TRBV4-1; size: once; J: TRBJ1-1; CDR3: CASSQRRSNTEAFF
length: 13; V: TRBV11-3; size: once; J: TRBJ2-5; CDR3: CASSLGPEETQYF
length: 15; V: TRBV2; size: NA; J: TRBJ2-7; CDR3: CASRSPQGADYEQYF
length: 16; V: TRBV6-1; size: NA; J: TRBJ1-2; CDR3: CASSEAPDRGMYGYTF
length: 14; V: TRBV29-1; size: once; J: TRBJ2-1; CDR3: CSVDSGGARNEQFF
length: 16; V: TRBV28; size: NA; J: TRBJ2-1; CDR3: CASRTIAGSSYNEQFF
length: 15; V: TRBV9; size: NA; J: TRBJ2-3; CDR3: CASSPGRSSTDTQYF
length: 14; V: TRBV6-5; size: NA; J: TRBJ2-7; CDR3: CASSYKTGDYEQYF
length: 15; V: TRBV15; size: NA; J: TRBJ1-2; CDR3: CATSRDLTADGGYTF
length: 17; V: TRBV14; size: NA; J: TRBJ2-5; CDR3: CASSQDSRLAGQETQYF
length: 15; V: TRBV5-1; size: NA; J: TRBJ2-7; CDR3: CASRGLQGFRSEQYF
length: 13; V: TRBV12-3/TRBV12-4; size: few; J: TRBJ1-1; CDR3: CASSLGRRTEAFF
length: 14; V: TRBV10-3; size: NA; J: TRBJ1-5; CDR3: CAISLDRGDQPQHF
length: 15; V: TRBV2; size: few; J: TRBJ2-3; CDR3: CASILSGRNTDTQYF
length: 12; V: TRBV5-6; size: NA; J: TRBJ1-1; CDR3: CASSSTGTEAFF
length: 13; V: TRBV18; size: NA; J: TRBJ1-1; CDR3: CASSQGAGTEAFF
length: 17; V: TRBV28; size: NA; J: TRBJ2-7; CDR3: CASSLPGGAINPREQYF
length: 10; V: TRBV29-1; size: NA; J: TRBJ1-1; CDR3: CSVLSTEAFF
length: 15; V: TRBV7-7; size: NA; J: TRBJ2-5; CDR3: CASSPLGGGPETQYF
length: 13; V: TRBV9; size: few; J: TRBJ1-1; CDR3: CASSGQGGPEAFF
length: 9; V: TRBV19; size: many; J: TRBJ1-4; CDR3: CASELVLFF